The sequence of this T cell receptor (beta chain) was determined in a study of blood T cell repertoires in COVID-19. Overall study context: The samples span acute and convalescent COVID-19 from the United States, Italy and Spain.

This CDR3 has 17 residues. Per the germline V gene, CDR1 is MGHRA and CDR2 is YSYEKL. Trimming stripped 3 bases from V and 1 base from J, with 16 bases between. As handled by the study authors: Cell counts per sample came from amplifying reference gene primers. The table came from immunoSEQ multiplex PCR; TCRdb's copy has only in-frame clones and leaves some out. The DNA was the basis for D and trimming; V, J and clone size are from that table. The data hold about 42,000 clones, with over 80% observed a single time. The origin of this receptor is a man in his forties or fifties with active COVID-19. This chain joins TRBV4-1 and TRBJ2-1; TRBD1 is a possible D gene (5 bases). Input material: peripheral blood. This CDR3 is CASSQPMRTPSYNEQFF. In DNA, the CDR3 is TGCGCCAGCAGCCAGCCGATGAGGACACCTTCCTACAATGAGCAGTTCTTC.